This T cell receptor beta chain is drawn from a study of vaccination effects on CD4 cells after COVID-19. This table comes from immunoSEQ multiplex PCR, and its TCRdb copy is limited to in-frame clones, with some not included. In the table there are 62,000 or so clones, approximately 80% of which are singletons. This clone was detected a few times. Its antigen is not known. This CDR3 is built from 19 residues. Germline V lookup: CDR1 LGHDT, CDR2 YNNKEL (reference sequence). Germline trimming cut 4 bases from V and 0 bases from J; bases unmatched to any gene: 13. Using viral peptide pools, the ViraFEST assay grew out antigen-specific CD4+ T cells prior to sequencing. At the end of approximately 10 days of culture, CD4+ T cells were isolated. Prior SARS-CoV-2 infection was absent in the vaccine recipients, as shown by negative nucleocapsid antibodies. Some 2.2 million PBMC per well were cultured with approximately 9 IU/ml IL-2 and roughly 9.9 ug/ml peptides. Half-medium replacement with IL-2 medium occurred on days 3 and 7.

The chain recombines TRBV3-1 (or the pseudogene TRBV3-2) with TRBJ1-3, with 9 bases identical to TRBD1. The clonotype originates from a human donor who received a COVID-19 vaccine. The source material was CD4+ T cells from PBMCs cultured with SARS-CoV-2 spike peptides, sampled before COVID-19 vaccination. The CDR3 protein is CASSPGQGRLFSSGNTIYF. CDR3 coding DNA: TGTGCCAGCAGCCCAGGACAGGGGAGGCTTTTTAGCTCTGGAAACACCATATATTTT.